Listed below are T cell receptor beta chains from one sample, sequenced in a study of blood T cell repertoires in COVID-19. The table came from immunoSEQ multiplex PCR; TCRdb's copy has only in-frame clones and leaves some out. Among about 99,000 clones listed, roughly 85% were seen once. Material for sequencing was peripheral blood. These receptors were collected from a man aged 50 to 60 in a cohort sampled during active COVID-19. Each CDR3 is given with its conserved first and last residue. Each record gives: clone size, V gene, D gene, J gene, CDR3 DNA, CDR3 protein. The D gene is left open where the match is weak. Rows give clone size only sometimes, using once, few, many, or a class for an expanded clone.

>NA|TRBV2|TRBD1|TRBJ2-7
TGTGCCAGCAGCGGAACAGGGGTTTACGAGCAGTACTTC
CASSGTGVYEQYF
>NA|TRBV12-3/TRBV12-4|TRBD2|TRBJ2-7
TGTGCCAGCAGTTTAATCGGGGGGGGCGAGCAGTACTTC
CASSLIGGGEQYF
>NA|TRBV24-1|NA|TRBJ1-2
TGTGCCACCAGTGACCAGGTATACGGCTACACCTTC
CATSDQVYGYTF
>NA|TRBV5-5|NA|TRBJ2-3
TGTGCCAGCAGCTTGTCATCCTACCCGGCAGGGGGCACAGATACGCAGTATTTT
CASSLSSYPAGGTDTQYF
>NA|TRBV7-8|NA|TRBJ1-5
TGTGCCAGCAGCTATACAGTACCTGGGGGCCCAAGAGGTCAGCCCCAGCATTTT
CASSYTVPGGPRGQPQHF
>NA|TRBV6-5|NA|TRBJ2-5
TGTGCCAGCAGCCTAAATATCGGGTATTGGGAGACCCAGTACTTC
CASSLNIGYWETQYF
>NA|TRBV11-2|TRBD1|TRBJ1-2
TGTGCCAGCAGCTTGTCATCGACAGGGGGCGGTGGCTACACCTTC
CASSLSSTGGGGYTF
>NA|TRBV29-1|TRBD1|TRBJ2-2
TGCAGCGCCCGAAGGGACAGTAAACCCGGGGAGCTGTTTTTT
CSARRDSKPGELFF
>NA|TRBV9|NA|TRBJ1-6
TGTGCCAGCAGCCCCGGGACAAGCTCCTATAATTCACCCCTCCACTTT
CASSPGTSSYNSPLHF
>NA|TRBV5-8|TRBD1|TRBJ2-3
TGTGCCAGCAGCTTGGAACAGGGGACGGATACGCAGTATTTT
CASSLEQGTDTQYF
>once|TRBV11-2|NA|TRBJ2-1
TGTGCCAGCAGCGAGGAGTCTAGCTCCTACAATGAGCAGTTCTTC
CASSEESSSYNEQFF
>NA|TRBV7-8|TRBD1|TRBJ2-1
TGTGCCAGCAGCGAGCCGGGACAGGGAAATAAAGAGCAGTTCTTC
CASSEPGQGNKEQFF
>NA|TRBV28|TRBD2|TRBJ2-1
TGTGCCAGCAGGACCGGGGGACTATCCCCCCCCGAGCAGTTCTTC
CASRTGGLSPPEQFF